This T cell receptor beta chain emerged from a study of Tregs in tolerant kidney transplant recipients. An overnight rest at 37°C with around 210 IU/ml IL-2 preceded regulatory T cell sorting from thawed PBMCs. This clone was counted a few times. After removal of 3 bases from V and 5 bases from J, the junction contained 1 base not matched to a gene. This CDR3 has 13 amino acids. The V gene's germline CDR1 is SEHNR and CDR2 FQNEAQ (reference sequence). Profiling relied on immunoSEQ multiplex PCR, and the TCRdb table lists in-frame clones only, not all of them. The profile shows approximately 43,000 clones, 75% to 95% of them singletons.

Sequencing was carried out using Tregs from blood. V is TRBV7-9 and J is TRBJ2-7; TRBD1 matches at 10 bases. The clonotype originates from a human donor in good health. CDR3 loop: CASSFGTGDEQYF. CDR3 nucleotide sequence: TGTGCCAGCAGCTTTGGGACAGGGGACGAGCAGTACTTC.